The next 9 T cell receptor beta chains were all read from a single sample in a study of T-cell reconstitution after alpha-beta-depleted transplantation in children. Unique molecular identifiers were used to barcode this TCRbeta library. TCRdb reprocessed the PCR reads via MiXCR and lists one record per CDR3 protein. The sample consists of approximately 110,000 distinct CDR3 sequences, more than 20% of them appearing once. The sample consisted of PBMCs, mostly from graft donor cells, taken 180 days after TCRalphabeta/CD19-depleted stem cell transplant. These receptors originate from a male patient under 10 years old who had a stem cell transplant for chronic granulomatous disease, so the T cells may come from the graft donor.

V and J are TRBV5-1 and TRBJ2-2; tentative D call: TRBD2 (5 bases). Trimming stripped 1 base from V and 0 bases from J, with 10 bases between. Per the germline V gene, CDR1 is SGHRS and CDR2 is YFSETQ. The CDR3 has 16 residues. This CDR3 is CASSLMRAPNTGELFF. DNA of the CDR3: TGCGCCAGCAGCTTGATGAGGGCGCCGAACACCGGGGAGCTGTTTTTT.

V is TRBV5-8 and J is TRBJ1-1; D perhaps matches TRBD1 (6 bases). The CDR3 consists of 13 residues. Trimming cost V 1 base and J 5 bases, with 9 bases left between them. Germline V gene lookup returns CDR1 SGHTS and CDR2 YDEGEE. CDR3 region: CASSLRTGTEAFF. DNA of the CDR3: TGTGCCAGCAGCTTGCGTACAGGGACTGAAGCTTTCTTT.

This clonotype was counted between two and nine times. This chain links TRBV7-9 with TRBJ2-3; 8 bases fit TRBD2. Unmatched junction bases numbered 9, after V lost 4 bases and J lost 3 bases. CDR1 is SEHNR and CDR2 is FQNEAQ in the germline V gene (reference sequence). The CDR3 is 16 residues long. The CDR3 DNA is TGTGCCAGCAGCTCCGCGGGACTAGTGGGGACAGATACGCAGTATTTT. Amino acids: CASSSAGLVGTDTQYF. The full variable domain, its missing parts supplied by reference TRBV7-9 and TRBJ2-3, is DTGVSQNPRHKITKRGQNVTFRCDPISEHNRLYWYRQTLGQGPEFLTYFQNEAQLEKSRLLSDRFSAERPKGSFSTLEIQRTEQGDSAMYLCASSSAGLVGTDTQYFGPGTRLTVL.

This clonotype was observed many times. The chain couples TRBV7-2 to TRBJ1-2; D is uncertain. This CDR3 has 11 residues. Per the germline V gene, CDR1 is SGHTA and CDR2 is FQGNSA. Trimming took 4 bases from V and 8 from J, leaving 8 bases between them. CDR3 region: CASSSRGGYTF. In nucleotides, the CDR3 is TGTGCCAGCAGCTCCCGAGGGGGCTACACCTTC.

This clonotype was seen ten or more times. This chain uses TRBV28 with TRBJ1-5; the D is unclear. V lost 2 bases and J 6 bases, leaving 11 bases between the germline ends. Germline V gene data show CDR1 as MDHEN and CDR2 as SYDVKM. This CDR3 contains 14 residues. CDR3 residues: CASSLTHRIQPQHF. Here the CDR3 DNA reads TGTGCCAGCAGTTTAACCCATCGGATTCAGCCCCAGCATTTT.

The CDR3 sequence: CASSLGRGREQYF. The CDR3 bases are TGCGCCAGCAGCTTGGGAAGGGGACGGGAGCAGTACTTC. This chain uses TRBV5-1 with TRBJ2-7; possibly TRBD1 or TRBD2 for D (5 bases each). The CDR3 is 13 amino acids. In germline, CDR1 is SGHRS, CDR2 YFSETQ. V was cut by 0 bases and J by 7 bases, with 11 bases left in between.

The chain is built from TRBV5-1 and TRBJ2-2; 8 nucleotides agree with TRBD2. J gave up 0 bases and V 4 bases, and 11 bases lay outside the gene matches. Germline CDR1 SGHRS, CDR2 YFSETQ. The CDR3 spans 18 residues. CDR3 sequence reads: CASSGLLAGATNTGELFF. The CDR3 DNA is TGCGCCAGCAGCGGCCTCCTAGCGGGCGCGACGAACACCGGGGAGCTGTTTTTT.

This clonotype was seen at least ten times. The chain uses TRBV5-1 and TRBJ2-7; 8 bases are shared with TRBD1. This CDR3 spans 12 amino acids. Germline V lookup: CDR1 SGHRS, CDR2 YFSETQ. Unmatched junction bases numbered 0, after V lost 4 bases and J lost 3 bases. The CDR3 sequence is CASSGQGYEQYF. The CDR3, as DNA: TGCGCCAGCAGCGGACAGGGCTACGAGCAGTACTTC.

The CDR3 loop reads CASSSASGQRNEKLFF. The CDR3 region has the DNA TGTGCCAGCAGTTCCGCTTCGGGACAGCGTAATGAAAAACTGTTTTTT. The chain has TRBV28 and TRBJ1-4; 7 nucleotides match TRBD1. The CDR3 runs to 16 residues. V shed 4 bases and J 4 bases; nucleotides not matched to a gene: 9. Per the germline V gene, CDR1 is MDHEN and CDR2 is SYDVKM.